Below, 24 T cell receptor beta chains from the same sample are listed, as sequenced in a study of cytomegalovirus exposure and HLA in healthy donors. Primers included in the PCR were 60 Vbeta and 13 Jbeta primers. Here immunoSEQ multiplex PCR was the method, and the copy in TCRdb shows in-frame clones only, minus some. The profile covers under 200,000 clones, with about 83% appearing a single time and around 6% taken by the ten largest. The specimen sequenced was PBMCs. The origin of the receptors is a woman in her thirties in good health and CMV-seropositive.

The rearrangement links TRBV11-1 to TRBJ2-1, with a weak D call TRBD1 (7 bases). The CDR3 sequence is 15 residues long. The germline V gene encodes CDR1 SGHAT and CDR2 FQDESV (reference sequence). Trimming cost V 3 bases and J 4 bases, with 13 bases left between them. CDR3 coding DNA: TGTGCCAGCAGCTTTGGAGGGGGCGGGTACAATGAGCAGTTCTTC. It translates to CASSFGGGGYNEQFF.

This clone was detected a few times. This CDR3 is CASSLESGWYMANYGYTF. CDR3 coding DNA: TGTGCCAGCAGCTTGGAATCAGGGTGGTATATGGCTAACTATGGCTACACCTTC. The rearrangement uses TRBV7-9 and TRBJ1-2; tentative D call: TRBD1 (5 bases). V gave up 3 bases and J gave up 0 bases, with 20 bases separating them. Germline V gene sequence: CDR1 SEHNR, CDR2 FQNEAQ (reference sequence). The CDR3 consists of 18 residues. Complete variable domain (other parts from reference TRBV7-9 and TRBJ1-2): DTGVSQNPRHKITKRGQNVTFRCDPISEHNRLYWYRQTLGQGPEFLTYFQNEAQLEKSRLLSDRFSAERPKGSFSTLEIQRTEQGDSAMYLCASSLESGWYMANYGYTFGSGTRLTVV.

The genes are TRBV10-3 and TRBJ2-7; 8 nucleotides agree with TRBD1. Germline trimming cut 11 bases from V and 0 bases from J; bases unmatched to any gene: 9. Germline V gene sequence: CDR1 ENHRY, CDR2 SYGVKD. CDR3 length equals 14 residues. CDR3 bases: TGTGCCGCCGCGACAGGGGAAATCTCCTACGAGCAGTACTTC. This sequence encodes CAAATGEISYEQYF.

The rearrangement uses TRBV19 and TRBJ1-1; no clear D gene. V lost 5 bases and J lost 4, with 11 bases in between. Germline loops: CDR1 LNHDA, CDR2 SQIVND (reference sequence). The CDR3 covers 13 residues. The CDR3 DNA follows: TGTGCCAGTAGTGTGGCCGGAGGCACTGAAGCTTTCTTT. This codes for CASSVAGGTEAFF. Together with reference TRBV19 and TRBJ1-1, the CDR3 gives the full variable domain: DGGITQSPKYLFRKEGQNVTLSCEQNLNHDAMYWYRQDPGQGLRLIYYSQIVNDFQKGDIAEGYSVSREKKESFPLTVTSAQKNPTAFYLCASSVAGGTEAFFGQGTRLTVV.

This chain uses TRBV5-1 with TRBJ2-7; 14 nucleotides line up with TRBD2. The CDR3 length is 15 residues. Germline CDR1 reads SGHRS; CDR2 reads YFSETQ. Germline trimming cut 4 bases from V and 9 bases from J; bases unmatched to any gene: 9. The CDR3 loop is CASSVEPGLAGVQYF. Here the CDR3 DNA reads TGCGCCAGCAGCGTTGAACCGGGACTAGCGGGAGTGCAGTACTTC.

This clone was counted between two and nine times. The chain joins TRBV10-2 to TRBJ1-4; D is uncertain. The germline CDR1 and CDR2 sequences are WSHSY and SAAADI. The CDR3 contains 12 residues. Trimming cost V 4 bases and J 10 bases, with 10 bases left between them. The CDR3 spells CASSAKLRKLFF. The DNA of the CDR3 is TGCGCCAGCAGTGCTAAGCTGAGAAAACTGTTTTTT.

The table lists this clone with a few counts. V gene TRBV27 combines with J gene TRBJ2-2; weak D call: TRBD2 (6 bases). Per germline, CDR1 MNHEY and CDR2 SMNVEV (reference sequence). V lost 3 bases to trimming and J lost 7 bases, with 18 bases between them. The CDR3 contains 16 residues. CDR3 protein: CASSLVGGPIGGELFF. CDR3 DNA: TGTGCCAGCAGTTTGGTCGGAGGGCCTATTGGCGGGGAGCTGTTTTTT.

The genes are TRBV11-3 and TRBJ2-1; 11 bases line up with TRBD2. Germline V gene lookup returns CDR1 SGHNT and CDR2 YENEEA. The CDR3 is 17 amino acids. V lost 5 bases, J lost 3 bases, and 9 bases stayed unmatched. This CDR3 is CASSPPFGTSGYNEQFF. CDR3 DNA: TGTGCCAGCAGCCCGCCGTTCGGGACTAGCGGCTACAATGAGCAGTTCTTC. The full variable domain, with the rest looked up from reference TRBV11-3 and TRBJ2-1, is EAGVVQSPRYKIIEKKQPVAFWCNPISGHNTLYWYLQNLGQGPELLIRYENEEAVDDSQLPKDRFSAERLKGVDSTLKIQPAELGDSAVYLCASSPPFGTSGYNEQFFGPGTRLTVL.

The rearrangement links TRBV6-5 to TRBJ1-1; the match to TRBD1 covers 7 bases. V was pared by 2 bases and J by 5 bases, with 8 bases of the junction left unmatched. CDR3 length: 15 residues. CDR1 is MNHEY and CDR2 is SVGAGI in the germline V gene. CDR3 coding DNA: TGTGCCAGCAGTTACCCCCCCCCAGGGGGGACTGAAGCTTTCTTT. This codes for CASSYPPPGGTEAFF.

Regarding this clone: This CDR3 is also generated by other DNA sequences in the sample. The rearrangement joins TRBV5-4 to TRBJ2-1, with TRBD2 as a possible D gene (6 bases). V was cut by 0 bases and J by 10 bases, with 8 bases left in between. Germline loops: CDR1 SGHNT, CDR2 YYREEE (reference sequence). This CDR3 comprises 12 residues. CDR3 region: CASSLAGGEQFF. The CDR3, as DNA: TGTGCCAGCAGCTTGGCCGGGGGAGAGCAGTTCTTC.

The chain is built from TRBV27 and TRBJ2-5; D is possibly TRBD2 (5 bases). The germline V and J ends were trimmed by 5 bases and 5 bases, with 9 bases remaining between them. Germline V CDR1 and CDR2: MNHEY, SMNVEV (reference sequence). The CDR3 runs to 12 residues. The CDR3 DNA reads as TGTGCCAGCAGTCGGAGGAGGGAGACCCAGTACTTC. It encodes CASSRRRETQYF.

The chain is built from TRBV11-2 and TRBJ1-2; possible D gene TRBD1, 5 bases. CDR3 size: 14 residues. V lost 5 bases and J 8 bases, leaving 18 bases between the germline ends. The germline V gene has CDR1 SGHAT and CDR2 FQNNGV. As DNA, the CDR3 is TGTGCCAGCAGCCCTCCCGGCAGGGCGGGGGGCTACACCTTC. Its translation: CASSPPGRAGGYTF. Combining the CDR3 with reference TRBV11-2 and TRBJ1-2 gives the whole variable domain EAGVAQSPRYKIIEKRQSVAFWCNPISGHATLYWYQQILGQGPKLLIQFQNNGVVDDSQLPKDRFSAERLKGVDSTLKIQPAKLEDSAVYLCASSPPGRAGGYTFGSGTRLTVV.

This chain connects TRBV14 to TRBJ1-1; D is possibly TRBD1 (5 bases). This CDR3 comprises 16 residues. V was pared by 4 bases and J by 2 bases, with 17 bases between. CDR1 and CDR2 from the germline V gene are SGHDN and FVKESK. This chain's CDR3 is CASSPFGWGLNTEAFF. Here the CDR3 DNA reads TGTGCCAGCAGCCCATTTGGGTGGGGACTCAACACTGAAGCTTTCTTT.

The CDR3 DNA reads as TGCGCCAGCAGCTTGGTTGGGAGTTACAATGAGCAGTTCTTC. Translation gives CASSLVGSYNEQFF. This chain uses TRBV5-1 with TRBJ2-1; D is possibly TRBD2 (5 bases). The CDR3 consists of 14 residues. V lost 0 bases and J 4 bases, leaving 8 bases between the germline ends. Per germline, CDR1 SGHRS and CDR2 YFSETQ.

The chain employs TRBV7-6 and TRBJ2-2; D remains ambiguous. This CDR3 region has 16 residues. CDR1 SGHVS and CDR2 FNYEAQ come from the germline V gene. Trimming shortened V by 5 bases and J by 4 bases, and 17 bases separated the two germline ends. As DNA, the CDR3 is TGTGCCAGCAGCCCGTTCGAAGTCGCGGCCACCGGGGAGCTGTTTTTT. This gives the protein CASSPFEVAATGELFF.

The genes are TRBV19 and TRBJ1-5; D is uncertain. The V gene's germline CDR1 is LNHDA and CDR2 SQIVND (reference sequence). The CDR3 sequence is 15 residues long. The germline V and J ends were trimmed by 7 bases and 4 bases, with 17 bases remaining between them. The CDR3 DNA is TGTGCCAGTACCCTAGAATGGTTGAATAATCAGCCCCAGCATTTT. Protein sequence: CASTLEWLNNQPQHF.

The rearrangement uses TRBV28 and TRBJ1-1, with TRBD1 matching over 7 bases. Trimming at V came to 1 base and at J to 7 bases, leaving 3 bases not matched to a gene. Per the germline V gene, CDR1 is MDHEN and CDR2 is SYDVKM. CDR3 length equals 13 residues. CDR3 nucleotides: TGTGCCAGCAGTTTATTCGACAGGGTTGAAGCTTTCTTT. It encodes CASSLFDRVEAFF.

This sequence joins TRBV5-5 and TRBJ2-5; possibly TRBD1 for D (5 bases). The CDR3 is 14 amino acids. CDR1 is SGHKS, CDR2 YYEKEE, per germline (reference sequence). The V and J ends lost 5 bases and 4 bases respectively, with 15 bases between them. The CDR3 DNA follows: TGTGCCAGCAGGCGCGAGCCAGGGTCAGAGACCCAGTACTTC. Translation gives CASRREPGSETQYF.

V and J are TRBV5-5 and TRBJ1-1; TRBD1 aligns across 10 bases. Germline CDR1 is SGHKS and CDR2 is YYEKEE (reference sequence). V was clipped by 1 base and J by 2 bases; unmatched bases: 5. The CDR3 totals 16 residues. CDR3 DNA sequence: TGTGCCAGCAGCTTGCCCGGGACAGGGGACAACACTGAAGCTTTCTTT. It codes for CASSLPGTGDNTEAFF.

The rearrangement links TRBV5-1 to TRBJ2-5; unclear D gene. The germline V and J ends were trimmed by 4 bases and 2 bases, with 9 bases remaining between them. Germline V gene lookup returns CDR1 SGHRS and CDR2 YFSETQ. The CDR3 loop spans 13 amino acids. CDR3 amino acids: CASSPNSQETQYF. CDR3 in DNA: TGCGCCAGCAGCCCCAATAGTCAAGAGACCCAGTACTTC.

This chain uses TRBV6-1 with TRBJ1-6, with a possible D match to TRBD1 (5 bases). The CDR3 has 18 residues. The germline gives CDR1 MNHNS, CDR2 SASEGT. Trimming stripped 2 bases from V and 0 bases from J, with 14 bases between. The CDR3 DNA sequence: TGTGCCAGCAGTGAAACCCGACAGTTAAGCTCCTATAATTCACCCCTCCACTTT. This sequence encodes CASSETRQLSSYNSPLHF.

This chain joins TRBV19 and TRBJ2-1; 8 bases agree with TRBD2. The ends lost 5 bases at V and 2 bases at J; junction bases unmatched: 11. The germline gives CDR1 LNHDA, CDR2 SQIVND (reference sequence). CDR3 length: 17 residues. The CDR3, as DNA: TGTGCCAGTAGTCCGGGGGGGGGAGCGGGTACCTACAATGAGCAGTTCTTC. Translating gives CASSPGGGAGTYNEQFF.

CDR3 in amino acids: CASSPALAGITDTQYF. The CDR3 nucleotides are TGTGCCAGCTCACCAGCCCTAGCGGGAATAACAGATACGCAGTATTTT. The J gene is TRBJ2-3, the V gene TRBV18, with 9 bases identical to TRBD2. Trimming cost V 2 bases and J 3 bases; bases outside gene matches: 6. This CDR3 has 16 amino acids. Germline V lookup: CDR1 KGHSH, CDR2 LQKENI.

This clone has only a few counts. This chain links TRBV5-6 with TRBJ1-1, with D possibly being TRBD1 (6 bases). Germline CDR1 is SGHDT and CDR2 is YYEEEE. The CDR3 totals 13 residues. V shed 5 bases and J shed 4 bases, with 12 bases lying between them. As DNA, the CDR3 is TGTGCCAGCAGTCACAGGGACGGCACTGAAGCTTTCTTT. This codes for CASSHRDGTEAFF. Supplemented by reference TRBV5-6 and TRBJ1-1, the full variable domain reads DAGVTQSPTHLIKTRGQQVTLRCSPKSGHDTVSWYQQALGQGPQFIFQYYEEEERQRGNFPDRFSGHQFPNYSSELNVNALLLGDSALYLCASSHRDGTEAFFGQGTRLTVV.